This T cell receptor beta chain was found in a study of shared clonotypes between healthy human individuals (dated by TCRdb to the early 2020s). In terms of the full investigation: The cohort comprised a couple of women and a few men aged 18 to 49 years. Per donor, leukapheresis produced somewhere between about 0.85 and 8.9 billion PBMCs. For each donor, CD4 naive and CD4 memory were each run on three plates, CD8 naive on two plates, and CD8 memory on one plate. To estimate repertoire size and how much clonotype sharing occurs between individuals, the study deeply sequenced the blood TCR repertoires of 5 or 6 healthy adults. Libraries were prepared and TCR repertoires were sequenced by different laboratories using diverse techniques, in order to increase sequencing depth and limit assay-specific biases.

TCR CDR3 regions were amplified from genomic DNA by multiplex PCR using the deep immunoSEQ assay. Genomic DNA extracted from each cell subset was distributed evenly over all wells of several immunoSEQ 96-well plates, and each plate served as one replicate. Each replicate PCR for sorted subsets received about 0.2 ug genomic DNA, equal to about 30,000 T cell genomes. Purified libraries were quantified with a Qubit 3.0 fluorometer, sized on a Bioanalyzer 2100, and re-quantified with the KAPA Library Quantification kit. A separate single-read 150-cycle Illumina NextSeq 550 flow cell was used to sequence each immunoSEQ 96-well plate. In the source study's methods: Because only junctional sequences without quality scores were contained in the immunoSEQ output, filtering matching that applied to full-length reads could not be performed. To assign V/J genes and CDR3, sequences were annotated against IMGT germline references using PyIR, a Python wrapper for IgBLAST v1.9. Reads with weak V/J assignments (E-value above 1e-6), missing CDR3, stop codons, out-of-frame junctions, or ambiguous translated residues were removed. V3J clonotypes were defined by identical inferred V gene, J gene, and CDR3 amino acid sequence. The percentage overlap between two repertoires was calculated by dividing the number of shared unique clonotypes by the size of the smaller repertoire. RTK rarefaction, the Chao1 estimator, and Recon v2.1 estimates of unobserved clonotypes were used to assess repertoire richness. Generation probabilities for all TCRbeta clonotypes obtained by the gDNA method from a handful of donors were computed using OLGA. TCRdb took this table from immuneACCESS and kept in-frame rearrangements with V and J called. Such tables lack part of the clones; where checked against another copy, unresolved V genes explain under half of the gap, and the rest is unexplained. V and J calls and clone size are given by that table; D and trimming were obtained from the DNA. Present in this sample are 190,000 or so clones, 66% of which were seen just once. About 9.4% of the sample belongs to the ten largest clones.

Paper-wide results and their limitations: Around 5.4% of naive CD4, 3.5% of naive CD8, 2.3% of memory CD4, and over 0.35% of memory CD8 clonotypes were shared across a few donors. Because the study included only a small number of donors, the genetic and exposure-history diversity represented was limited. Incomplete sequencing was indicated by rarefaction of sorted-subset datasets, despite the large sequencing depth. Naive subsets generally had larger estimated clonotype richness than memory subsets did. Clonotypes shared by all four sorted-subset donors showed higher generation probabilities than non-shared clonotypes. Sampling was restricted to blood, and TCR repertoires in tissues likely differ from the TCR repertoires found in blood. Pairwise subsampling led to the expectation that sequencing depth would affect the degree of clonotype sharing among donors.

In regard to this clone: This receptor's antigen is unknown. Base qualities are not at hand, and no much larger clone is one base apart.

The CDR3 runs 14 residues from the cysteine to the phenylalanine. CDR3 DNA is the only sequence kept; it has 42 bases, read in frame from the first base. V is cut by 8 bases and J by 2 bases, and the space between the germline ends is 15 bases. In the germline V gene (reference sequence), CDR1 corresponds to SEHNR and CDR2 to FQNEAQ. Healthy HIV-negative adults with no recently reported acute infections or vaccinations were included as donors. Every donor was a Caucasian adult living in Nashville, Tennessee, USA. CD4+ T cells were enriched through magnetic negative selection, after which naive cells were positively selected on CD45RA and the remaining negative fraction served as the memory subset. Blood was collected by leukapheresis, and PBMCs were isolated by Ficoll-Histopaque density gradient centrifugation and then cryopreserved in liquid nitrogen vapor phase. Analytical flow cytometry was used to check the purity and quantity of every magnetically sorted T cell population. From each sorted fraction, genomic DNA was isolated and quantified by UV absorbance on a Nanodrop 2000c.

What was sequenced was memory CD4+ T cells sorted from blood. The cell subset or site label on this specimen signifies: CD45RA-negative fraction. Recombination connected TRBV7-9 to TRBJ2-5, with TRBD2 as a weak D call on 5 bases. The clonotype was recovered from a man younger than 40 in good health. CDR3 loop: CASRLSSTQETQYF. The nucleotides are TGTGCCAGCCGTTTATCTAGCACTCAAGAGACCCAGTACTTC.